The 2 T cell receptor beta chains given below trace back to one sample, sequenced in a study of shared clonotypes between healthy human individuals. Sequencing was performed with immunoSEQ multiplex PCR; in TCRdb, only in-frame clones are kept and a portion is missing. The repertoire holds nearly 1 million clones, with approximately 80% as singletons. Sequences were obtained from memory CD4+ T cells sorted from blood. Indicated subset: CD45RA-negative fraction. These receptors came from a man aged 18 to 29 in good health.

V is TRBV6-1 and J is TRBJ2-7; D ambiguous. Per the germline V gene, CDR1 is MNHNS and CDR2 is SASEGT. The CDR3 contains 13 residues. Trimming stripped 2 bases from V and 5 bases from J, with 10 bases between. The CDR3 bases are TGTGCCAGCAGTGAATTTCAACGGGACGAGCAGTACTTC. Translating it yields CASSEFQRDEQYF.

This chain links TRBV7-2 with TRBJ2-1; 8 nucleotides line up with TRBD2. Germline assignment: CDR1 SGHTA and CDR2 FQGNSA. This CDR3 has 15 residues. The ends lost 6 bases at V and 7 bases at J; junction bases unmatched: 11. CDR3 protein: CASSISGMYVNEQFF. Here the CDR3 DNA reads TGTGCCAGCAGTATTAGCGGGATGTATGTGAATGAGCAGTTCTTC.